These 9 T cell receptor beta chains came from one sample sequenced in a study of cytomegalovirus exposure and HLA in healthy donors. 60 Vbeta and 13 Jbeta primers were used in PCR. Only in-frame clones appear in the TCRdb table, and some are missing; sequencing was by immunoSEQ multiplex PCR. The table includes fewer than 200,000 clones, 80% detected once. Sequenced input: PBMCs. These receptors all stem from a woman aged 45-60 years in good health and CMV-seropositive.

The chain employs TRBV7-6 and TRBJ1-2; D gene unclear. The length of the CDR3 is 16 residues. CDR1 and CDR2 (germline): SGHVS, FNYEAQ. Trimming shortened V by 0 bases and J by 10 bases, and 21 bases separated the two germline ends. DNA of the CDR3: TGTGCCAGCAGCTTAGCAAGCCCGGGGAGTAGTGTAGCCTACACCTTC. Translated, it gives CASSLASPGSSVAYTF.

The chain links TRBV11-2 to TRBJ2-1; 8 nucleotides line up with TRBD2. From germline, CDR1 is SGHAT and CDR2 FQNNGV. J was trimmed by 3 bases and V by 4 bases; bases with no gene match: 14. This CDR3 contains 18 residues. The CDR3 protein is CASSSFIAGGGGYNEQFF. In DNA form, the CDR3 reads TGTGCCAGCAGCTCGTTCATTGCGGGGGGCGGGGGCTACAATGAGCAGTTCTTC.

CDR3 loop: CASSSPQGYTQYF. Written as DNA, the CDR3 is TGTGCCAGCAGTTCACCACAGGGATATACGCAGTATTTT. This chain links TRBV28 with TRBJ2-3; the D gene is possibly TRBD1 (6 bases). The CDR3 runs to 13 residues. V lost 4 bases and J 7 bases, leaving 12 bases between the germline ends. Germline-derived CDR1 and CDR2 are MDHEN and SYDVKM.

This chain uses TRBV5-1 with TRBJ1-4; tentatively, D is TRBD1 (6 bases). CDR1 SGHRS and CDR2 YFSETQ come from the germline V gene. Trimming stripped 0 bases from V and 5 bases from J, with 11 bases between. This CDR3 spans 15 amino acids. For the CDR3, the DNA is TGCGCCAGCAGCTTGGCCGGGACACGGAATGAAAAACTGTTTTTT. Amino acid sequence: CASSLAGTRNEKLFF.

CDR3 loop: CASRETGETQYF. DNA of the CDR3: TGTGCCAGCAGGGAAACGGGAGAGACCCAGTACTTC. The chain is built from TRBV6-1 and TRBJ2-5; no firm D call. V lost 6 bases, J lost 4 bases, and 9 bases lay in between. The CDR3 totals 12 residues. Germline lookup yields CDR1 MNHNS and CDR2 SASEGT.

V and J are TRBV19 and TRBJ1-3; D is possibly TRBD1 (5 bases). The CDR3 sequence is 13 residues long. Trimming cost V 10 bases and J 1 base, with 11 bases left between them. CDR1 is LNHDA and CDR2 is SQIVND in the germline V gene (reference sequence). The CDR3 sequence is CATSTVSGNTIYF. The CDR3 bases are TGTGCCACATCGACAGTTTCTGGAAACACCATATATTTT.

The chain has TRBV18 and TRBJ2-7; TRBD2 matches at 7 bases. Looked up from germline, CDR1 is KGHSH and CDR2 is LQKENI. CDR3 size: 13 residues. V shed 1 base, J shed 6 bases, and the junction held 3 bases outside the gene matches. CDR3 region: CASSPQGGGEQYF. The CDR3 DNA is TGTGCCAGCTCACCACAAGGCGGGGGCGAGCAGTACTTC.

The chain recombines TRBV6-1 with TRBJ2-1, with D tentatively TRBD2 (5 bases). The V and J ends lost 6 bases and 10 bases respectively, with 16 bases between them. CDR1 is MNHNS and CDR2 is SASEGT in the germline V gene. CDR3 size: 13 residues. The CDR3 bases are TGTGCCAGCAGCCGGACTTTTTCTCTAGAGCAGTTCTTC. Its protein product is CASSRTFSLEQFF.

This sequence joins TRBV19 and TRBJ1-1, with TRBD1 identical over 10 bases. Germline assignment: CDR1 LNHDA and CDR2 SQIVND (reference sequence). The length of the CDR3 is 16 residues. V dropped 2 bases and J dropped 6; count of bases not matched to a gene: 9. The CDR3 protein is CASSILGGQGRAEAFF. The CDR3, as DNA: TGTGCCAGTAGTATATTAGGGGGACAGGGGAGGGCTGAAGCTTTCTTT.